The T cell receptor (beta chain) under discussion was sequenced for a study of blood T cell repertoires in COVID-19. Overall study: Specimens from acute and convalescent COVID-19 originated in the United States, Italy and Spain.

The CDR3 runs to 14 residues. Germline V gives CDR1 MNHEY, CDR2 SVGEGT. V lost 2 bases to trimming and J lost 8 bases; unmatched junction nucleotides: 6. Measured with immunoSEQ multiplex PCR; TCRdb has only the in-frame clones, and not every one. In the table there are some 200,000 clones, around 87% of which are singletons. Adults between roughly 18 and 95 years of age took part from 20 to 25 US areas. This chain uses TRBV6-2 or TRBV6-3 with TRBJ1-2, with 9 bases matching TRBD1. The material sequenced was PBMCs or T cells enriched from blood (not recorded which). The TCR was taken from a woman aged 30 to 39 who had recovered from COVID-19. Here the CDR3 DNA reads TGTGCCAGCAGTTACACCGGGACAGGGATCGGCTACACCTTC. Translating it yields CASSYTGTGIGYTF.